One and the same sample provided the 12 T cell receptor beta chains below, sequenced in a study of PD-L1 blockade in urothelial cancer. Clones were sequenced by immunoSEQ multiplex PCR, and TCRdb holds only the in-frame ones, with some missing. Of 85,000 to 95,000 clones listed, about 89% are singletons. As for time point: pretreatment peripheral blood. Sequenced here: PBMCs, sampled around atezolizumab (anti-PD-L1) treatment. The receptors shown here come from a woman of 80 years or more with urothelial cancer.

J is TRBJ1-3 and V is TRBV7-9; 7 bases match TRBD1. This CDR3 is 18 amino acids long. Looked up from germline, CDR1 is SEHNR and CDR2 is FQNEAQ (reference sequence). The V gene end was trimmed by 2 bases and the J gene end by 0 bases; junction bases not matched to a gene: 10. CDR3 sequence: CASSLSRAGTDSGNTIYF. CDR3 sequence (DNA): TGTGCCAGCAGCTTATCCCGGGCGGGGACAGACTCTGGAAACACCATATATTTT.

The chain uses TRBV7-3 and TRBJ2-1, with 10 bases fitting TRBD2. The germline V gene has CDR1 SGHTA and CDR2 FQGTGA. V lost 5 bases to trimming and J lost 0 bases; unmatched junction nucleotides: 19. This CDR3 spans 21 amino acids. The CDR3 sequence is CASSTNKPSGSLWGSYNEQFF. Written as DNA, the CDR3 is TGTGCCAGCAGCACAAATAAACCTAGCGGGAGCTTGTGGGGCTCCTACAATGAGCAGTTCTTC.

The gene calls are TRBV11-2 and TRBJ1-4; 7 bases are shared with TRBD1. The CDR3 length is 16 residues. The V gene end was trimmed by 0 bases and the J gene end by 8 bases; junction bases not matched to a gene: 9. CDR1 is SGHAT and CDR2 is FQNNGV in the germline V gene. CDR3 protein: CASSLDTMTGTEKLFF. The DNA of the CDR3 is TGTGCCAGCAGCTTAGATACCATGACAGGGACGGAAAAACTGTTTTTT.

The J gene is TRBJ2-1, the V gene TRBV10-2; 8 positions agree with TRBD2. Germline CDR1 reads WSHSY; CDR2 reads SAAADI. The V segment lost 3 bases and the J segment 7 bases; nucleotides outside the gene matches: 8. The CDR3 is 15 residues long. Written as DNA, the CDR3 is TGCGCCAGCAGTGAATACAGCGGGAGTGGGAATGAGCAGTTCTTC. Translating gives CASSEYSGSGNEQFF.

This chain connects TRBV11-2 to TRBJ2-7, with D tentatively TRBD2 (5 bases). The CDR3 loop spans 15 amino acids. With 4 bases removed from V and 4 bases from J, the gap between germline ends came to 17 bases. In germline, CDR1 is SGHAT, CDR2 FQNNGV. The CDR3 DNA sequence: TGTGCCAGCAGCTCCACAGCCGGAGGAGGTTACGAGCAGTACTTC. Encoded protein: CASSSTAGGGYEQYF.

The chain recombines TRBV4-1 with TRBJ2-1; D remains ambiguous. This CDR3 is built from 16 residues. The germline gives CDR1 MGHRA, CDR2 YSYEKL. V lost 5 bases and J lost 4, with 18 bases in between. Here the CDR3 reads CASSARVTLGYNEQFF. In DNA form, the CDR3 reads TGCGCCAGCAGCGCCAGAGTTACCCTAGGTTACAATGAGCAGTTCTTC.

The V gene is TRBV10-2, the J gene TRBJ2-4; D possibly corresponds to TRBD2 (6 bases). V was cut by 2 bases and J by 1 base, with 18 bases left in between. The CDR3 extends over 18 amino acids. From germline, CDR1 is WSHSY and CDR2 SAAADI. The CDR3 region is CASSEGGLTFGAKNIQYF. CDR3 DNA sequence: TGCGCCAGCAGTGAGGGAGGGCTCACTTTTGGGGCCAAAAACATTCAGTACTTC.

The J gene is TRBJ1-1, the V gene TRBV2; D call uncertain. Germline values: CDR1 SNHLY, CDR2 FYNNEI. The V end was cut by 6 bases, the J end by 1 base, with 6 bases between. The CDR3 has 12 residues. In DNA form, the CDR3 reads TGTGCCAGCAGGTTAGAGAACACTGAAGCTTTCTTT. Amino acids: CASRLENTEAFF. The entire variable domain, with the rest obtained from reference TRBV2 and TRBJ1-1, is as follows: EPEVTQTPSHQVTQMGQEVILRCVPISNHLYFYWYRQILGQKVEFLVSFYNNEISEKSEIFDDQFSVERPDGSNFTLKIRSTKLEDSAMYFCASRLENTEAFFGQGTRLTVV.

The V and J genes are TRBV27 and TRBJ2-3; 11 bases are shared with TRBD2. The germline gives CDR1 MNHEY, CDR2 SMNVEV (reference sequence). J gave up 8 bases and V 4 bases, and 11 bases lay outside the gene matches. The length of the CDR3 is 16 residues. This chain's CDR3 is CASSSERLAGLGTQYF. In DNA, the CDR3 is TGTGCCAGCAGTTCGGAGAGACTAGCGGGATTGGGTACGCAGTATTTT.

The CDR3 sequence is CASSPLAGVVDTQYF. CDR3 sequence (DNA): TGTGCCAGCAGCCCTCTAGCGGGAGTTGTTGATACGCAGTATTTT. The chain links TRBV6-6 to TRBJ2-3; TRBD2 matches at 10 bases. CDR1 is MNHNY, CDR2 SVGAGI, per germline (reference sequence). Trimming removed 6 bases from V and 6 bases from J; junction bases left unmatched: 9. The CDR3 has 15 amino acids.

The chain is built from TRBV9 and TRBJ1-5; D remains unclear. V was cut by 3 bases and J by 0 bases, with 10 bases left in between. The CDR3 loop spans 15 amino acids. CDR1 is SGDLS and CDR2 is YYNGEE in the germline V gene. The CDR3 region is CASSAGERSNQPQHF. The CDR3 coding sequence is TGTGCCAGCAGCGCCGGGGAGCGTAGCAATCAGCCCCAGCATTTT.

This clone was counted between two and nine times. The chain is built from TRBV7-2 and TRBJ1-1, with unresolved D. Germline V CDR1 and CDR2: SGHTA, FQGNSA. V dropped 3 bases and J dropped 1 base, with 12 bases sitting between them. This CDR3 comprises 15 residues. Written as DNA, the CDR3 is TGTGCCAGCAGCTTCACCGGGTCCTGGAACACTGAAGCTTTCTTT. Translating gives CASSFTGSWNTEAFF.